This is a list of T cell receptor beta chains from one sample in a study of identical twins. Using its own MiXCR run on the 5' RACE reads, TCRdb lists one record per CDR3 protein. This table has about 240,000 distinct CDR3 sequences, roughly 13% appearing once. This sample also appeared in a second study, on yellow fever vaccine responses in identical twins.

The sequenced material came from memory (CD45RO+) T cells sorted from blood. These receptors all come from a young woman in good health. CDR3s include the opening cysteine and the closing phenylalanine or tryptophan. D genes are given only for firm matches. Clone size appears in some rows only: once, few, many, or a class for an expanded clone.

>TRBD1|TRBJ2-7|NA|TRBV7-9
CASSLRGGQGAYDEQYF
TGTGCCAGCAGCCTACGAGGAGGACAGGGGGCCTATGACGAGCAGTACTTC
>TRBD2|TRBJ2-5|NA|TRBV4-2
CASSQGSGGGQETQYF
TGTGCCAGCAGCCAAGGTAGCGGGGGGGGTCAAGAGACCCAGTACTTC
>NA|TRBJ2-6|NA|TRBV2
CASRDLSGANVLTF
TGTGCCAGCAGGGATCTTTCTGGGGCCAACGTCCTGACTTTC
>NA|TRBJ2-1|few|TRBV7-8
CASSLSLLVAHNEQFF
TGTGCCAGCAGCTTAAGCTTGCTAGTGGCCCACAATGAGCAGTTCTTC
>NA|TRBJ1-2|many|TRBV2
CASSEFRGYTF
TGTGCCAGCAGTGAATTCAGGGGCTACACCTTC
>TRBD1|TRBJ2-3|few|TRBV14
CASSNQGALRYF
TGTGCCAGCTCAAACCAGGGGGCTCTGAGGTATTTT
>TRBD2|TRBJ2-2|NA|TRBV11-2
CASRRTALAGRNTGELFF
TGTGCCAGCAGGCGAACAGCGCTAGCGGGGCGGAACACCGGGGAGCTGTTTTTT
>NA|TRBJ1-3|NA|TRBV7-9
CASSPGTDDSGNTIYF
TGTGCCAGCAGCCCGGGGACGGATGACTCTGGAAACACCATATATTTT
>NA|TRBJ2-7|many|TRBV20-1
CSARGDSPYEQYF
TGCAGTGCTAGAGGGGACTCCCCCTACGAGCAGTACTTC
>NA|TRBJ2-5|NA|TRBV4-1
CASSQGGRVQETQYF
TGCGCCAGCAGCCAAGGAGGCAGGGTCCAAGAGACCCAGTACTTC
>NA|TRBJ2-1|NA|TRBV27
CASSLWGNSYNEQFF
TGTGCCAGCAGTTTATGGGGCAACTCCTACAATGAGCAGTTCTTC
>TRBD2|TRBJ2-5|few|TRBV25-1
CASSVGLLAGAETQYF
TGTGCCAGCAGTGTGGGACTGCTAGCGGGAGCAGAGACCCAGTACTTC
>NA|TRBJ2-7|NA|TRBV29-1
CSVEQGSGEQYF
TGCAGCGTTGAACAGGGCTCTGGCGAGCAGTACTTC
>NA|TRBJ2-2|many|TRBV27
CASSVYRGGAGELFF
TGTGCCAGCAGTGTCTACAGGGGGGGAGCCGGGGAGCTGTTTTTT
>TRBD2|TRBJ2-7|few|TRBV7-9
CASSLVAGEAEQYF
TGTGCCAGCAGCTTAGTGGCGGGAGAAGCCGAGCAGTACTTC
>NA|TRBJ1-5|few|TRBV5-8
CASRRGQSNQPQHF
TGTGCCAGCAGACGTGGACAGTCCAATCAGCCCCAGCATTTT
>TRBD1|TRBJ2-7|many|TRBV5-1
CASSPRTGSYEQYF
TGCGCCAGCAGCCCCCGGACAGGGTCCTACGAGCAGTACTTC
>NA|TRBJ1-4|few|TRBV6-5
CASSSGGDPNEKLFF
TGTGCCAGCAGTTCCGGGGGGGATCCTAATGAAAAACTGTTTTTT
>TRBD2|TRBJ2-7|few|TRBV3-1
CASSLRLAGGLEQYF
TGTGCCAGCAGCCTAAGACTAGCGGGGGGGCTCGAGCAGTACTTC
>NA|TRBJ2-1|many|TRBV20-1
CSARGAANNEQFF
TGCAGTGCTAGAGGGGCGGCAAACAATGAGCAGTTCTTC
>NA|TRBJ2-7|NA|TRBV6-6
CASITPGGNEQYF
TGTGCCAGCATTACCCCGGGGGGCAACGAGCAGTACTTC
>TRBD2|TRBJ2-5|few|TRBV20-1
CSAMTSAETQYF
TGCAGTGCCATGACTAGCGCGGAGACCCAGTACTTC